In its sample, the clone carrying this TCR beta chain was seen a few times. The TCR library protocol attached unique molecular identifiers to the individual cDNA molecules. TCRdb re-called the 5' RACE reads through MiXCR, storing one row per CDR3 protein. In the table there are about 59,000 distinct CDR3 sequences, around 13% of which are singletons. Trimming took off 6 bases at V and 6 bases at J, with 11 bases between the two ends. The CDR3 loop spans 13 amino acids. CDR1 and CDR2 from the germline V gene are MNHEY and SVGEGT. This entry is derived from a study of early T cells in non-severe SARS-CoV-2 infection.

The sequence was obtained from an adult who was a healthcare worker with PCR-confirmed SARS-CoV-2 infection or an uninfected control (not recorded which). The sample here was whole blood, taken at baseline. The rearrangement joins TRBV6-2 or TRBV6-3 to TRBJ2-2; D is possibly TRBD2 (6 bases). The CDR3 bases are TGTGCCAGCAGAAACGCGGGGTCCGGGGAGCTGTTTTTT. This sequence encodes CASRNAGSGELFF.